Listed here is a single TCR beta chain. Clones were read by immunoSEQ multiplex PCR, and TCRdb kept only the in-frame ones, dropping some. The sample includes 150,000 to 160,000 clones, over 90% of them seen just once. The V and J ends lost 1 base and 2 bases respectively, with 11 bases between them. Looked up from germline, CDR1 is SGHDN and CDR2 is FVKESK. CDR3 size: 15 residues. This sample was taken from a study of control samples from healthy donors and cancer patients. The sequencing input was blood. The clonotype originates from a man aged 45 to 65 in good health. The chain combines TRBV14 with TRBJ1-1, with D unresolved. CDR3: CASSQATLTNTEAFF. CDR3 sequence (DNA): TGTGCCAGCAGCCAAGCAACGTTGACTAACACTGAAGCTTTCTTT.